The 18 T cell receptor beta chains in this list originate from one sample, sequenced in a study of cytomegalovirus exposure and HLA in healthy donors. Amplification used 60 Vbeta primers and 13 Jbeta primers. Clones were read by immunoSEQ multiplex PCR, and TCRdb kept only the in-frame ones, dropping some. The sample contains roughly 100,000 clones, about four fifths of which appear only once. Input material: PBMCs. Every receptor here comes from a man aged 40-49 years in good health and CMV-seronegative.

V usage is TRBV18 and J usage is TRBJ2-1; the D is unclear. The CDR3 runs 16 residues. The germline V and J ends were trimmed by 0 bases and 0 bases, with 9 bases remaining between them. Germline loops: CDR1 KGHSH, CDR2 LQKENI. As DNA, the CDR3 is TGTGCCAGCTCACCACCCTGGTCGAGCTCCTACAATGAGCAGTTCTTC. Its translation is CASSPPWSSSYNEQFF. Using reference TRBV18 and TRBJ2-1 for the parts outside the CDR3, the full variable domain is NAGVMQNPRHLVRRRGQEARLRCSPMKGHSHVYWYRQLPEEGLKFMVYLQKENIIDESGMPKERFSAEFPKEGPSILRIQQVVRGDSAAYFCASSPPWSSSYNEQFFGPGTRLTVL.

CDR3 residues: CASSLGTGGTEAFF. The CDR3 coding sequence is TGTGCCAGCAGCTTGGGGACAGGGGGCACTGAAGCTTTCTTT. The chain couples TRBV5-4 to TRBJ1-1; 10 bases are shared with TRBD1. This CDR3 has 14 amino acids. CDR1 is SGHNT and CDR2 is YYREEE in the germline V gene (reference sequence). Trimming at V came to 0 bases and at J to 4 bases, leaving 0 bases not matched to a gene.

The J gene is TRBJ1-1, the V gene TRBV18; 10 bases are a match to TRBD1. Germline V CDR1 and CDR2: KGHSH, LQKENI. There are 16 residues in the CDR3. V shed 4 bases, J shed 5 bases, and the junction held 10 bases outside the gene matches. In DNA, the CDR3 is TGTGCCAGCTCACTCCACCCAGGACAGGGGGGAACTGAAGCTTTCTTT. This encodes CASSLHPGQGGTEAFF. Based on the CDR3 plus reference TRBV18 and TRBJ1-1, the full variable domain is NAGVMQNPRHLVRRRGQEARLRCSPMKGHSHVYWYRQLPEEGLKFMVYLQKENIIDESGMPKERFSAEFPKEGPSILRIQQVVRGDSAAYFCASSLHPGQGGTEAFFGQGTRLTVV.

The chain uses TRBV6-6 and TRBJ2-7, with 9 nucleotides matching TRBD2. There are 14 residues in the CDR3. The V gene's germline CDR1 is MNHNY and CDR2 SVGAGI (reference sequence). The ends lost 6 bases at V and 0 bases at J; junction bases unmatched: 3. The CDR3 DNA follows: TGTGCCAGCAGCCATAGCGGGAGCTCCTACGAGCAGTACTTC. As protein: CASSHSGSSYEQYF.

J is TRBJ1-5 and V is TRBV10-1, with D unresolved. The germline CDR1 and CDR2 sequences are WNHNN and SYGVQD (reference sequence). V shed 11 bases and J shed 6 bases, with 20 bases lying between them. The CDR3 totals 14 residues. The CDR3 bases are TGCGCCTCATTTTCGACGCAGCGGATTCAGCCCCAGCATTTT. Protein: CASFSTQRIQPQHF.

This chain connects TRBV7-9 to TRBJ1-1; unclear D gene. The CDR3 is 13 amino acids. From germline, CDR1 is SEHNR and CDR2 FQNEAQ (reference sequence). Trimming cost V 5 bases and J 0 bases, with 7 bases left between them. The CDR3 here is CASSTVMNTEAFF. CDR3 nucleotide sequence: TGTGCCAGCAGCACGGTTATGAACACTGAAGCTTTCTTT. Complete variable domain (other parts from reference TRBV7-9 and TRBJ1-1): DTGVSQNPRHKITKRGQNVTFRCDPISEHNRLYWYRQTLGQGPEFLTYFQNEAQLEKSRLLSDRFSAERPKGSFSTLEIQRTEQGDSAMYLCASSTVMNTEAFFGQGTRLTVV.

The chain carries TRBV6-6 and TRBJ2-1; tentative D call: TRBD2 (5 bases). Trimming took 0 bases from V and 7 from J, leaving 7 bases between them. The CDR3 runs 13 residues. CDR1 MNHNY and CDR2 SVGAGI come from the germline V gene (reference sequence). The CDR3 reads CASSYSEANEQFF. For the CDR3, the DNA is TGTGCCAGCAGTTACTCGGAGGCTAATGAGCAGTTCTTC.

This clone was counted between two and nine times. The chain recombines TRBV5-1 with TRBJ2-1, with 9 bases aligning to TRBD2. The germline CDR1 and CDR2 sequences are SGHRS and YFSETQ. The CDR3 has 15 amino acids. The ends lost 1 base at V and 3 bases at J; junction bases unmatched: 2. This CDR3 is CASSLSTSGYNEQFF. The CDR3 DNA reads as TGCGCCAGCAGCTTGTCGACTAGCGGCTACAATGAGCAGTTCTTC.

This clone has only a few counts. This sequence joins TRBV7-9 and TRBJ2-7, with D hard to call. V was cut by 1 base and J by 3 bases, with 7 bases left in between. The CDR3 covers 13 residues. The germline V gene encodes CDR1 SEHNR and CDR2 FQNEAQ (reference sequence). CDR3 amino acids: CASSLGLRYEQYF. The CDR3 coding sequence is TGTGCCAGCAGCTTAGGGCTCCGCTACGAGCAGTACTTC.

This chain uses TRBV7-6 with TRBJ2-6, with TRBD1 matching 9 bases. The V gene's germline CDR1 is SGHVS and CDR2 FNYEAQ. The V gene end was trimmed by 3 bases and the J gene end by 2 bases; junction bases not matched to a gene: 11. This CDR3 region has 19 residues. Here the CDR3 reads CASSLRPRTGDAGANVLTF. CDR3 nucleotide sequence: TGTGCCAGCAGCTTGCGCCCCAGGACAGGGGACGCTGGGGCCAACGTCCTGACTTTC.

This clone occurred a few times. The chain combines TRBV6-5 with TRBJ2-7; 11 bases agree with TRBD2. The germline gives CDR1 MNHEY, CDR2 SVGAGI. Unmatched junction bases numbered 2, after V lost 6 bases and J lost 1 base. The CDR3 runs 14 residues. CDR3 sequence: CASSGLAGSYEQYF. CDR3 nucleotides: TGTGCCAGCAGCGGACTAGCGGGTTCCTACGAGCAGTACTTC.

This chain connects TRBV11-3 to TRBJ1-2; D perhaps matches TRBD1 (5 bases). This CDR3 has 14 amino acids. Germline CDR1 and CDR2: SGHNT and YENEEA. The V and J ends lost 5 bases and 6 bases respectively, with 16 bases between them. The CDR3 DNA is TGTGCCAGCAGCGGCCGGGACTTAACGAATGGCTACACCTTC. Protein: CASSGRDLTNGYTF. Complete variable domain (other parts from reference TRBV11-3 and TRBJ1-2): EAGVVQSPRYKIIEKKQPVAFWCNPISGHNTLYWYLQNLGQGPELLIRYENEEAVDDSQLPKDRFSAERLKGVDSTLKIQPAELGDSAVYLCASSGRDLTNGYTFGSGTRLTVV.

The chain carries TRBV5-1 and TRBJ2-2; 9 bases align to TRBD1. Germline loops: CDR1 SGHRS, CDR2 YFSETQ. Losses at the gene ends were 6 bases for V and 5 bases for J; bases not matched to a gene: 8. This CDR3 has 15 residues. The CDR3 coding sequence is TGCGCCAGCACTTCACAGGGGGCCCAAACCGGGGAGCTGTTTTTT. Its translation is CASTSQGAQTGELFF.

The chain uses TRBV6-6 and TRBJ1-5; D gene unclear. Trimming removed 6 bases from V and 6 bases from J, with 15 bases in between. The germline gives CDR1 MNHNY, CDR2 SVGAGI (reference sequence). This CDR3 contains 14 residues. CDR3: CASSQTGRGQPQHF. The CDR3 DNA follows: TGTGCCAGCAGCCAAACGGGGAGAGGTCAGCCCCAGCATTTT.

V is TRBV7-9 and J is TRBJ1-2, with D possibly being TRBD1 (6 bases). This CDR3 has 17 residues. Germline values: CDR1 SEHNR, CDR2 FQNEAQ (reference sequence). Trimming pared 5 bases from V and 1 base from J, leaving 20 bases between. CDR3: CASSLRATGIINYGYTF. In nucleotides, the CDR3 is TGTGCCAGCAGCCTCAGGGCCACAGGGATTATTAACTATGGCTACACCTTC.

The rearrangement links TRBV25-1 to TRBJ2-7; 14 bases fit TRBD2. The V segment lost 5 bases and the J segment 1 base; nucleotides outside the gene matches: 10. Germline V gene sequence: CDR1 MGHDK, CDR2 SYGVNS. The CDR3 is 18 amino acids. The CDR3 protein is CASSLGLAGEGASYEQYF. The CDR3 coding sequence is TGTGCCAGCAGTTTGGGACTAGCGGGAGAAGGCGCGTCCTACGAGCAGTACTTC.

This clone appeared once. This chain joins TRBV19 and TRBJ1-5; D may be TRBD1 (6 bases). V was shortened by 6 bases and J by 3 bases, with 9 bases between the two germline ends. The CDR3 covers 13 residues. Germline V gives CDR1 LNHDA, CDR2 SQIVND (reference sequence). The CDR3 is CASRGQPNQPQHF. The CDR3 DNA reads as TGTGCCAGTAGGGGACAACCCAATCAGCCCCAGCATTTT.

This sequence joins TRBV11-2 and TRBJ2-7, with a tentative D call TRBD2 (5 bases). V was pared by 4 bases and J by 3 bases, with 19 bases between. Per the germline V gene, CDR1 is SGHAT and CDR2 is FQNNGV. CDR3 size: 16 residues. This CDR3 reads CASSYRGRDSYYEQYF. CDR3 in DNA: TGTGCCAGCAGCTACCGAGGCCGGGATTCCTACTACGAGCAGTACTTC.